The 9 T cell receptor beta chains listed next were all sequenced from one sample in a study of radiotherapy plus CTLA-4 blockade in lung cancer. Sequencing used immunoSEQ multiplex PCR; TCRdb keeps in-frame clones, though not all of them. The table lists about 97,000 clones, under 85% of them singletons. Sequencing used peripheral blood, obtained from a patient treated with radiotherapy plus ipilimumab. The receptors stem from a human donor with non-small cell lung cancer who had a partial response to radiotherapy plus ipilimumab. Some clones in this sample may be carry-over from other donors' samples.

The genes are TRBV2 and TRBJ1-5, with D possibly TRBD1 on 5 matching bases. Per germline, CDR1 SNHLY and CDR2 FYNNEI. The length of the CDR3 is 13 residues. V was trimmed by 6 bases and J by 3 bases, leaving 9 bases between them. The CDR3 region is CASRGDPNQPQHF. In nucleotides, the CDR3 is TGTGCCAGCAGAGGGGATCCCAATCAGCCCCAGCATTTT. Full variable domain (remainder filled in from reference TRBV2 and TRBJ1-5): EPEVTQTPSHQVTQMGQEVILRCVPISNHLYFYWYRQILGQKVEFLVSFYNNEISEKSEIFDDQFSVERPDGSNFTLKIRSTKLEDSAMYFCASRGDPNQPQHFGDGTRLSIL.

J is TRBJ1-6 and V is TRBV2; D is ambiguous. The V gene's germline CDR1 is SNHLY and CDR2 FYNNEI. The germline V and J ends were trimmed by 6 bases and 9 bases, with 15 bases remaining between them. The CDR3 covers 14 residues. The CDR3 coding sequence is TGTGCCAGCAGCACCGACACGATAATTTCACCCCTCCACTTT. Protein product: CASSTDTIISPLHF. Variable domain in full (rest from reference TRBV2 and TRBJ1-6): EPEVTQTPSHQVTQMGQEVILRCVPISNHLYFYWYRQILGQKVEFLVSFYNNEISEKSEIFDDQFSVERPDGSNFTLKIRSTKLEDSAMYFCASSTDTIISPLHFGNGTRLTVT.

This clone was seen only once. This rearrangement joins TRBV30 to TRBJ2-1; maybe TRBD2 (6 bases). Germline V lookup: CDR1 GTSNPN, CDR2 SVGIG (reference sequence). V was cut by 0 bases and J by 13 bases, with 13 bases left in between. The CDR3 is 12 amino acids. The CDR3 reads CAWSVTPGLQFF. In nucleotides, the CDR3 is TGTGCCTGGAGTGTGACCCCGGGACTTCAGTTCTTC.

The rearrangement uses TRBV7-8 and TRBJ2-5; a possible D gene is TRBD2 (6 bases). The end of the DNA aligns better with TRBJ2-7, so the J call may be wrong. The CDR3 is 14 amino acids. The V gene's germline CDR1 is SGHVS and CDR2 FQNEAQ. The CDR3 loop reads CASSLRDSTYEQYF. The CDR3 DNA reads TGTGCCAGCAGCCTCAGGGACTCCACCTACGAGCAGTACTTC.

This clone has a handful of counts. This sequence joins TRBV5-1 and TRBJ2-2, with 8 bases aligning to TRBD2. The CDR3 is 17 amino acids. Germline V lookup: CDR1 SGHRS, CDR2 YFSETQ. Trimming took 2 bases from V and 6 from J; bases not matched to a gene: 12. The CDR3 bases are TGCGCCAGCAGCTTCCTTCAACGGGAGGGCCCTTCCGGGGAGCTGTTTTTT. It encodes CASSFLQREGPSGELFF.

This chain uses TRBV11-2 with TRBJ2-1; the match to TRBD2 covers 8 bases. V shed 0 bases and J 8 bases; nucleotides not matched to a gene: 12. CDR1 SGHAT and CDR2 FQNNGV come from the germline V gene. The CDR3 consists of 17 residues. The CDR3 reads CASSLERVSGSTDEQFF. The CDR3 DNA sequence: TGTGCCAGCAGCTTAGAAAGAGTCAGCGGGAGTACCGATGAGCAGTTCTTC. Supplemented by reference TRBV11-2 and TRBJ2-1, the full variable domain reads EAGVAQSPRYKIIEKRQSVAFWCNPISGHATLYWYQQILGQGPKLLIQFQNNGVVDDSQLPKDRFSAERLKGVDSTLKIQPAKLEDSAVYLCASSLERVSGSTDEQFFGPGTRLTVL.

V and J are TRBV7-2 and TRBJ2-2; D is perhaps TRBD2 (6 bases). Trimming took off 2 bases at V and 5 bases at J, with 9 bases between the two ends. CDR3 size: 14 residues. CDR1 is SGHTA, CDR2 FQGNSA, per germline. The DNA of the CDR3 is TGTGCCAGCAGCTTAATGGGAGGAACCGGGGAGCTGTTTTTT. Protein product: CASSLMGGTGELFF. The whole variable domain, filled in from reference TRBV7-2 and TRBJ2-2, reads GAGVSQSPSNKVTEKGKDVELRCDPISGHTALYWYRQSLGQGLEFLIYFQGNSAPDKSGLPSDRFSAERTGGSVSTLTIQRTQQEDSAVYLCASSLMGGTGELFFGEGSRLTVL.

The V and J genes are TRBV9 and TRBJ2-5; D uncertain. Germline V gene sequence: CDR1 SGDLS, CDR2 YYNGEE. V dropped 3 bases and J dropped 0 bases, with 21 bases sitting between them. The CDR3 length is 18 residues. The CDR3 protein is CASSALSGSWSYQETQYF. CDR3 nucleotide sequence: TGTGCCAGCAGCGCATTATCAGGATCCTGGTCGTACCAAGAGACCCAGTACTTC.

V is TRBV6-1 and J is TRBJ2-5; D is possibly TRBD1 (5 bases). The end of the DNA fits TRBJ2-7 better, so the J call may be wrong. Per the germline V gene, CDR1 is MNHNS and CDR2 is SASEGT. The CDR3 is made up of 15 amino acids. As DNA, the CDR3 is TGTGCCAGCACCACAGAGACAGCGATTAACTACGAGCAGTACTTC. Residues: CASTTETAINYEQYF.